This T cell receptor (beta chain) was sequenced during a study of glioma-infiltrating T cells. The iRepertoire nested amplicon-rescue multiplex PCR amplified TCR alpha and beta CDR3s from RNA. Tissue mRNA or PBMC total RNA, roughly 100-400 ng, went into one-step reverse transcription and amplification. Via MiXCR, TCRdb re-called the multiplex PCR reads, giving one row per CDR3 protein. The data contain under 150,000 distinct CDR3 sequences, roughly a quarter of them singletons. This clonotype showed up many times. Its antigen is unknown. The CDR3 runs to 14 residues. Germline CDR1 and CDR2: MDHEN and SYDVKM. Trimming took 10 bases from V and 3 from J; bases not matched to a gene: 8. Overall study results and limits: Tissue and blood shared very few CDR3 sequences. Tissue-blood divergence was below expectation in non-neoplastic patients, above in gliomas.

V is TRBV28 and J is TRBJ1-5, with TRBD1 matching over 8 bases. This clonotype was sampled from a human donor with low-grade glioma or glioblastoma, undergoing nonglioma brain surgery, or in good health (not recorded which). What was sequenced was glioma tissue, nonneoplastic brain tissue, or PBMCs (not recorded which). The CDR3 spells CATRQGSINQPQHF. The CDR3 DNA reads as TGTGCCACCAGACAGGGGTCAATCAATCAGCCCCAGCATTTT.